These 13 T cell receptor beta chains were all obtained from the same sample, sequenced in a study of radiation and T cells in renal cell carcinoma. Clones were read by immunoSEQ multiplex PCR, and TCRdb kept only the in-frame ones, dropping some. The sample has 150,000 or so clones; about nine tenths are singletons. Time point denoted: baseline pretreatment blood. Indicated treatment: 15 Gy SBRT to primary tumor, nephrectomy 4 weeks later. Source: blood, taken from a patient whose treatment included radiotherapy and nephrectomy. The source is a woman in her seventies with renal cell carcinoma.

The genes are TRBV10-2 and TRBJ1-1; no reliable D call. The CDR3 has 14 amino acids. Germline lookup yields CDR1 WSHSY and CDR2 SAAADI. V shed 4 bases and J shed 6 bases, with 15 bases lying between them. CDR3: CASSVTRASAEAFF. For the CDR3, the DNA is TGCGCCAGCAGTGTTACTAGGGCTAGCGCTGAAGCTTTCTTT.

CDR3 amino acids: CASSPRGSLNTEAFF. The CDR3 DNA follows: TGTGCCAGTAGTCCTCGGGGGTCTTTGAACACTGAAGCTTTCTTT. The V and J genes are TRBV19 and TRBJ1-1; possibly TRBD1 for D (5 bases). The CDR3 has 15 residues. Germline V gene sequence: CDR1 LNHDA, CDR2 SQIVND (reference sequence). Trimming stripped 5 bases from V and 0 bases from J, with 13 bases between.

This chain connects TRBV18 to TRBJ1-3; 7 nucleotides line up with TRBD1. The CDR3 covers 16 residues. Germline V CDR1 and CDR2: KGHSH, LQKENI. The trim removed 6 bases at V and 3 bases at J, leaving 11 bases unmatched. The chain's CDR3 is CASSPTGFMNGNTIYF. The CDR3 bases are TGTGCCAGCTCGCCGACAGGGTTTATGAATGGAAACACCATATATTTT.

V and J are TRBV4-2 and TRBJ1-4; TRBD1 aligns across 7 bases. J gave up 6 bases and V 4 bases, and 11 bases lay outside the gene matches. This CDR3 contains 16 residues. Per germline, CDR1 LGHNA and CDR2 YNFKEQ. In DNA form, the CDR3 reads TGTGCCAGCAGCCGGACAGGTTCTGGGGTTGATGAAAAACTGTTTTTT. Amino acid sequence: CASSRTGSGVDEKLFF.

The chain recombines TRBV19 with TRBJ1-5; TRBD1 is a possible D gene (5 bases). The CDR3 is 15 amino acids. Between the trimmed V and J ends, which lost 3 bases and 1 base, there was a span of 10 bases. Germline lookup yields CDR1 LNHDA and CDR2 SQIVND (reference sequence). CDR3 residues: CASSMGELSNQPQHF. CDR3 in DNA: TGTGCCAGTAGTATGGGGGAACTGAGCAATCAGCCCCAGCATTTT.

V is TRBV7-9 and J is TRBJ1-3, with D perhaps matching TRBD1 (5 bases). Per germline, CDR1 SEHNR and CDR2 FQNEAQ (reference sequence). The CDR3 is made up of 16 amino acids. V gave up 3 bases and J gave up 0 bases, with 12 bases separating them. In DNA, the CDR3 is TGTGCCAGCAGCTTGCACGGGGGAGTCTCTGGAAACACCATATATTTT. Translated: CASSLHGGVSGNTIYF.

V usage is TRBV6-5 and J usage is TRBJ1-6, with 7 bases aligning to TRBD1. Germline CDR1 is MNHEY and CDR2 is SVGAGI. Losses at the gene ends were 6 bases for V and 7 bases for J; bases not matched to a gene: 6. This CDR3 spans 14 amino acids. The CDR3 protein is CASRSGGGNSPLHF. DNA of the CDR3: TGTGCCAGCAGGTCAGGGGGTGGGAATTCACCCCTCCACTTT.

This clone has only one observation. The rearrangement links TRBV14 to TRBJ1-5; maybe TRBD1 (5 bases). The CDR3 spans 12 residues. V lost 9 bases and J 4 bases, leaving 10 bases between the germline ends. Germline assignment: CDR1 SGHDN and CDR2 FVKESK. The chain's CDR3 is CARPDTNQPQHF. CDR3 DNA sequence: TGTGCCAGGCCGGACACAAATCAGCCCCAGCATTTT.

The J gene is TRBJ1-3, the V gene TRBV9; D is uncertain. Germline-derived CDR1 and CDR2 are SGDLS and YYNGEE. The CDR3 is 12 amino acids. V was pared by 4 bases and J by 10 bases, with 12 bases between. The CDR3 sequence: CASSPEGGTIYF. The CDR3 DNA reads as TGTGCCAGCAGCCCAGAGGGAGGTACCATATATTTT.

The chain combines TRBV6-5 with TRBJ1-3; 10 bases fit TRBD1. The CDR3 length is 16 residues. The germline gives CDR1 MNHEY, CDR2 SVGAGI. V lost 2 bases to trimming and J lost 1 base; unmatched junction nucleotides: 2. The CDR3: CASSYPGQGSGNTIYF. CDR3 in DNA: TGTGCCAGCAGTTACCCGGGACAGGGGTCTGGAAACACCATATATTTT.

J is TRBJ1-2 and V is TRBV5-6, with 7 bases fitting TRBD1. V dropped 2 bases and J dropped 8; count of bases not matched to a gene: 9. From germline, CDR1 is SGHDT and CDR2 YYEEEE. This CDR3 is 14 amino acids long. The CDR3 protein is CASSFDREEKGYTF. In DNA form, the CDR3 reads TGTGCCAGCAGCTTCGACAGGGAGGAAAAAGGCTACACCTTC.

The CDR3 here is CASSLGARDSETQYF. DNA of the CDR3: TGTGCCAGCAGCTTAGGGGCTCGGGACTCGGAGACCCAGTACTTC. The chain uses TRBV7-6 and TRBJ2-5; D might be TRBD2 (6 bases). Trimming stripped 1 base from V and 5 bases from J, with 14 bases between. Germline-derived CDR1 and CDR2 are SGHVS and FNYEAQ. CDR3 size: 15 residues.

This clone was observed a handful of times. The chain couples TRBV19 to TRBJ2-2; D is undetermined. V dropped 5 bases and J dropped 7 bases, with 5 bases sitting between them. Germline lookup yields CDR1 LNHDA and CDR2 SQIVND (reference sequence). CDR3 length: 11 residues. Written as DNA, the CDR3 is TGTGCCAGTAGTGCCCGCGGGGAGCTGTTTTTT. It codes for CASSARGELFF.